A single sample gave rise to the 18 T cell receptor beta chains below, sequenced in a study of shared clonotypes between healthy human individuals. Assay used: immunoSEQ multiplex PCR; TCRdb lists only in-frame clones, some missing. Of over a million clones listed, 98% are singletons. The specimen sequenced was naive CD4+ T cells sorted from blood. Subset given: CD45RA+ positively selected. These receptor sequences come from a man younger than 45 in good health.

This clone was seen more than once but under ten times. This chain uses TRBV7-9 with TRBJ2-7; the D gene is possibly TRBD2 (5 bases). V shed 5 bases and J shed 3 bases, with 14 bases lying between them. The CDR3 consists of 14 residues. From germline, CDR1 is SEHNR and CDR2 FQNEAQ (reference sequence). The DNA for the CDR3 is TGTGCCAGCAGCCCCGCGGGCGGAGGCTACGAGCAGTACTTC. It encodes CASSPAGGGYEQYF.

This clone appeared once. Other DNA sequences from this sample encode an identical CDR3 as well. Here the CDR3 DNA reads TGCGCCAGCAGCTTGGGGACACTAGCGGGAGTGTACAATGAGCAGTTCTTC. Its translation: CASSLGTLAGVYNEQFF. The V and J genes are TRBV5-1 and TRBJ2-1, with 11 bases matching TRBD2. The length of the CDR3 is 17 residues. J was trimmed by 4 bases and V by 0 bases; bases with no gene match: 6. In germline, CDR1 is SGHRS, CDR2 YFSETQ.

V is TRBV4-2 and J is TRBJ2-5; D is unresolved. Germline V CDR1 and CDR2: LGHNA, YNFKEQ. The ends were cut back, 0 bases at V and 7 bases at J, with 12 bases in the middle. The CDR3 consists of 14 residues. CDR3 DNA sequence: TGTGCCAGCAGCCAAGATGGTCAGTTTGGGACCCAGTACTTC. Its translation: CASSQDGQFGTQYF.

The J gene is TRBJ1-1, the V gene TRBV29-1; D unclear. The CDR3 spans 11 residues. Germline CDR1 is SQVTM and CDR2 is ANQGSEA. Trimming left V 4 bases short and J 4 bases short, with 7 bases between. Written as DNA, the CDR3 is TGCAGCGTTGGACACATCACTGAAGCTTTCTTT. It is translated as CSVGHITEAFF.

The chain recombines TRBV9 with TRBJ2-5; D is perhaps TRBD1 (6 bases). The germline V and J ends were trimmed by 0 bases and 7 bases, with 13 bases remaining between them. Germline V gene lookup returns CDR1 SGDLS and CDR2 YYNGEE. This CDR3 is 14 amino acids long. Here the CDR3 reads CASSVGEQGWTQYF. The CDR3 region has the DNA TGTGCCAGCAGCGTAGGTGAACAGGGTTGGACCCAGTACTTC.

The rearrangement links TRBV7-6 to TRBJ1-2; possible D gene TRBD1, 5 bases. The CDR3 has 14 amino acids. Germline-derived CDR1 and CDR2 are SGHVS and FNYEAQ. V shed 2 bases and J shed 3 bases, with 10 bases lying between them. The CDR3 nucleotides are TGTGCCAGCAGCTTAATTGGGGGAGACTATGGCTACACCTTC. Protein sequence: CASSLIGGDYGYTF.

A note on this clone: In the same sample, other DNA sequences code for this CDR3. The chain employs TRBV14 and TRBJ1-2; 9 nucleotides match TRBD1. The CDR3 runs to 14 residues. In germline, CDR1 is SGHDN, CDR2 FVKESK. The junction had 1 base not matched to a gene; V was cut back by 0 bases and J by 5 bases. CDR3 sequence: CASSQDGTGYGYTF. DNA of the CDR3: TGTGCCAGCAGCCAAGATGGGACAGGGTATGGCTACACCTTC.

The table lists this clone with a count of one. The chain is built from TRBV7-9 and TRBJ2-1; the D gene could be TRBD1 or TRBD2 (6 bases each). The length of the CDR3 is 14 residues. The V gene's germline CDR1 is SEHNR and CDR2 FQNEAQ (reference sequence). V dropped 6 bases and J dropped 9 bases, with 18 bases sitting between them. CDR3 amino acids: CASRPPPGATEQFF. CDR3 bases: TGTGCCAGCAGACCCCCACCGGGGGCTACTGAGCAGTTCTTC.

The chain is built from TRBV4-1 and TRBJ2-4; a possible D gene is TRBD1 (6 bases). V lost 2 bases and J 0 bases, leaving 17 bases between the germline ends. CDR1 MGHRA and CDR2 YSYEKL come from the germline V gene. The CDR3 length is 18 residues. The CDR3 region has the DNA TGCGCCAGCAGCCAAACGCGCCCGGACAGTCTAGCCAAAAACATTCAGTACTTC. It is translated as CASSQTRPDSLAKNIQYF.

The gene calls are TRBV7-9 and TRBJ2-5; 9 bases fit TRBD1. CDR1 is SEHNR and CDR2 is FQNEAQ in the germline V gene (reference sequence). The CDR3 is 14 amino acids. The J segment lost 5 bases and the V segment lost 5 bases, leaving 6 bases of the junction unmatched. The CDR3 protein is CASSAGTGWETQYF. The DNA of the CDR3 is TGTGCCAGCAGCGCCGGGACAGGGTGGGAGACCCAGTACTTC.

This chain uses TRBV6-5 with TRBJ1-3; D gene ambiguous. The CDR3 has 15 residues. V lost 7 bases, J lost 2 bases, and 15 bases lay in between. The germline CDR1 and CDR2 sequences are MNHEY and SVGAGI. In DNA, the CDR3 is TGTGCCAGCACCCTCAACCTGTTTCCTGGAAACACCATATATTTT. This gives the protein CASTLNLFPGNTIYF.

V and J are TRBV28 and TRBJ2-2; D call uncertain. The CDR3 is 14 amino acids. CDR1 is MDHEN, CDR2 SYDVKM, per germline. With 6 bases removed from V and 8 bases from J, the gap between germline ends came to 16 bases. The CDR3 DNA sequence: TGTGCCAGCAGGGAGTTCGGCGACGTAGGGGAGCTGTTTTTT. It translates to CASREFGDVGELFF.

The V call is TRBV27, the J call TRBJ1-2, with a weak D call TRBD1 (6 bases). This CDR3 is built from 15 residues. The V gene's germline CDR1 is MNHEY and CDR2 SMNVEV (reference sequence). Trimming left V 3 bases short and J 4 bases short, with 15 bases between. The CDR3 sequence is CASSFQNRAGYGYTF. The CDR3 bases are TGTGCCAGCAGTTTCCAAAACAGGGCGGGCTATGGCTACACCTTC.

This clone was observed once. V is TRBV5-5 and J is TRBJ2-1; 10 nucleotides match TRBD2. V lost 3 bases to trimming and J lost 7 bases; unmatched junction nucleotides: 7. The CDR3 runs 15 residues. Germline assignment: CDR1 SGHKS and CDR2 YYEKEE (reference sequence). The CDR3 DNA reads as TGTGCCAGCAGCTCCCTAGCGGGAGTTCTGAATGAGCAGTTCTTC. Translating it yields CASSSLAGVLNEQFF.

The chain uses TRBV25-1 and TRBJ1-4; D is unresolved. Germline V gene data show CDR1 as MGHDK and CDR2 as SYGVNS. V was clipped by 6 bases and J by 2 bases, with 4 bases between them. There are 12 residues in the CDR3. CDR3 amino acids: CASRGTNEKLFF. In nucleotides, the CDR3 is TGTGCCAGCAGAGGGACTAATGAAAAACTGTTTTTT.

This chain uses TRBV11-3 with TRBJ2-5; D unresolved. V was pared by 6 bases and J by 2 bases, with 19 bases between. Germline assignment: CDR1 SGHNT and CDR2 YENEEA. The CDR3 extends over 16 amino acids. The CDR3 here is CASSKDPLAGQETQYF. The CDR3 DNA follows: TGTGCCAGCAGTAAGGACCCCCTCGCCGGTCAAGAGACCCAGTACTTC.

Written as DNA, the CDR3 is TGTGCCAGCAGCTTACTGGCTAGCGGTTACAATGAGCAGTTCTTC. Its translation is CASSLLASGYNEQFF. The rearrangement uses TRBV7-8 and TRBJ2-1; the match to TRBD2 covers 7 bases. CDR3 length: 15 residues. Germline assignment: CDR1 SGHVS and CDR2 FQNEAQ. V gave up 2 bases and J gave up 4 bases; unmatched junction bases: 5. The whole variable domain, remainder taken from reference TRBV7-8 and TRBJ2-1, is GAGVSQSPRYKVAKRGQDVALRCDPISGHVSLFWYQQALGQGPEFLTYFQNEAQLDKSGLPSDRFFAERPEGSVSTLKIQRTQQEDSAVYLCASSLLASGYNEQFFGPGTRLTVL.

This rearrangement joins TRBV5-1 to TRBJ2-2; 12 positions agree with TRBD2. The length of the CDR3 is 16 residues. The V gene's germline CDR1 is SGHRS and CDR2 YFSETQ. V was clipped by 4 bases and J by 4 bases; unmatched bases: 5. The CDR3 coding sequence is TGCGCCAGCAGCACCATGACTAGCGGGAGCACCGGGGAGCTGTTTTTT. It encodes CASSTMTSGSTGELFF.